These 10 T cell receptor beta chains share one sample of origin, sequenced in a study of blood T cell repertoires in COVID-19. Assay: immunoSEQ multiplex PCR; the TCRdb copy retains only in-frame clones and omits some. The profile shows roughly 150,000 clones, 78% of them singletons. The sequenced sample was PBMCs or T cells enriched from blood (not recorded which). These receptors all stem from a woman aged 45-60 years who had recovered from COVID-19.

J is TRBJ1-1 and V is TRBV6-5; 7 bases map to TRBD1. There are 14 residues in the CDR3. CDR1 is MNHEY, CDR2 SVGAGI, per germline. The V segment lost 6 bases and the J segment 6 bases; nucleotides outside the gene matches: 10. CDR3 bases: TGTGCCAGCAGAATGGGACAGACGTCCCCTGAAGCTTTCTTT. Translated, it gives CASRMGQTSPEAFF.

This chain connects TRBV7-2 to TRBJ1-5, with TRBD1 identical over 7 bases. Germline assignment: CDR1 SGHTA and CDR2 FQGNSA. The CDR3 runs to 14 residues. After removal of 5 bases from V and 0 bases from J, the junction contained 1 base not matched to a gene. DNA of the CDR3: TGTGCCAGCAGCAGGGACAGTAGCAATCAGCCCCAGCATTTT. This encodes CASSRDSSNQPQHF.

The gene calls are TRBV2 and TRBJ2-5; 7 bases are shared with TRBD2. J gave up 5 bases and V 0 bases, and 6 bases lay outside the gene matches. This CDR3 contains 15 residues. Germline values: CDR1 SNHLY, CDR2 FYNNEI. This CDR3 is CASSEAVTSQETQYF. As DNA, the CDR3 is TGTGCCAGCAGTGAAGCCGTGACTAGCCAGGAGACCCAGTACTTC.

The J gene is TRBJ1-1, the V gene TRBV7-2; TRBD1 might be the D (6 bases). Germline V gives CDR1 SGHTA, CDR2 FQGNSA. With 2 bases removed from V and 7 bases from J, the gap between germline ends came to 17 bases. The CDR3 sequence is 15 residues long. CDR3 amino acids: CASSLKSLGGLEAFF. As DNA, the CDR3 is TGTGCCAGCAGCTTAAAGAGTTTGGGGGGGCTTGAAGCTTTCTTT.

This clone was recorded a few times. The gene calls are TRBV6-2 or TRBV6-3 and TRBJ1-2, with 7 bases lining up with TRBD1. V lost 0 bases and J lost 3; bases outside the gene matches: 4. In germline, CDR1 is MNHEY, CDR2 SVGEGT. This CDR3 contains 15 residues. The DNA of the CDR3 is TGTGCCAGCAGTTACTCAAGCCAGGGGGACTATGGCTACACCTTC. Translating it yields CASSYSSQGDYGYTF.

The chain employs TRBV4-2 and TRBJ2-7; 16 bases fit TRBD2. Germline CDR1 reads LGHNA; CDR2 reads YNFKEQ. The CDR3 totals 17 residues. V gave up 3 bases and J gave up 2 bases; unmatched junction bases: 4. The CDR3 spells CASSQGTSGGVTYEQYF. The CDR3 DNA reads as TGTGCCAGCAGCCAGGGGACTAGCGGGGGGGTAACCTACGAGCAGTACTTC.

This clone was recorded a few times. This sequence joins TRBV5-6 and TRBJ2-7; D remains unclear. In germline, CDR1 is SGHDT, CDR2 YYEEEE. CDR3 length equals 12 residues. The V end was cut by 6 bases, the J end by 5 bases, with 12 bases between. The CDR3 spells CASTDVGHEQYF. CDR3 nucleotide sequence: TGTGCCAGCACCGATGTGGGCCACGAGCAGTACTTC.

The chain carries TRBV18 and TRBJ2-3, with TRBD1 identical over 9 bases. The length of the CDR3 is 16 residues. Germline V gives CDR1 KGHSH, CDR2 LQKENI. Trimming at V came to 3 bases and at J to 4 bases, leaving 8 bases not matched to a gene. The CDR3 sequence is CASSPWDRAGSDTQYF. The CDR3 DNA is TGTGCCAGCTCACCTTGGGACAGGGCTGGTTCAGATACGCAGTATTTT.

The chain is built from TRBV6-1 and TRBJ1-2; weak D call: TRBD1 (5 bases). The germline V and J ends were trimmed by 2 bases and 4 bases, with 14 bases remaining between them. The germline V gene has CDR1 MNHNS and CDR2 SASEGT. The CDR3 has 15 amino acids. The CDR3 nucleotides read TGTGCCAGCAGTGAATCGACAGTAACATCCTATGGCTACACCTTC. It is translated as CASSESTVTSYGYTF.

The CDR3 nucleotides are TGTGCCAGTTCACAGGGTTCTCAGGAGACCCAGTACTTC. It specifies CASSQGSQETQYF. The chain uses TRBV7-3 and TRBJ2-5; TRBD1 is a possible D gene (6 bases). CDR3 length: 13 residues. The germline V gene has CDR1 SGHTA and CDR2 FQGTGA. V lost 9 bases, J lost 5 bases, and 16 bases lay in between.